This T cell receptor (beta chain) is drawn from a study of shared clonotypes between healthy human individuals. Trimming cost V 4 bases and J 7 bases; bases outside gene matches: 2. This CDR3 has 12 amino acids. In germline, CDR1 is SGHRS, CDR2 YFSETQ. CD45RA-negative memory and CD45RA+ naive subsets were split from the CD4+ cells. Turning to this clone: Other DNA sequences from this sample encode an identical CDR3 as well.

Deep-level running was used for the assay. Sequencing used immunoSEQ multiplex PCR; TCRdb keeps in-frame clones, though not all of them. The data hold some 1.5 million clones, with roughly 97% observed a single time. The TCR originated in a man aged 25-45 years in good health. The sample consisted of naive CD4+ T cells sorted from blood. Subset here: CD45RA+ positively selected. The chain couples TRBV5-1 to TRBJ2-1, with 7 bases aligning to TRBD2. This CDR3 is CASSGSGNEQFF. The CDR3 DNA sequence: TGCGCCAGCAGCGGTAGCGGGAATGAGCAGTTCTTC.